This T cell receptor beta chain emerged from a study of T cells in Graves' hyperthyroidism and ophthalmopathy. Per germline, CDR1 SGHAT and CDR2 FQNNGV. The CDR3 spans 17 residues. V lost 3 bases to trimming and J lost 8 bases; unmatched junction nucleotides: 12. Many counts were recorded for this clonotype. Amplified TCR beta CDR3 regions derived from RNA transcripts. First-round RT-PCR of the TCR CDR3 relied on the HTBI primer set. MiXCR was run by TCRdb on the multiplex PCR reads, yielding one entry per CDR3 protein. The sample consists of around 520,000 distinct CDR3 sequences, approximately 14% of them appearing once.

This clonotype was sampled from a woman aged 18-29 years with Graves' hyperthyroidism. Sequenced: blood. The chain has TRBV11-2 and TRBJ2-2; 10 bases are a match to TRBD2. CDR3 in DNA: TGTGCCAGCAGCTTTCCCTTCGGCGGGACTAGCGTAGGGGAGCTGTTTTTT. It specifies CASSFPFGGTSVGELFF.